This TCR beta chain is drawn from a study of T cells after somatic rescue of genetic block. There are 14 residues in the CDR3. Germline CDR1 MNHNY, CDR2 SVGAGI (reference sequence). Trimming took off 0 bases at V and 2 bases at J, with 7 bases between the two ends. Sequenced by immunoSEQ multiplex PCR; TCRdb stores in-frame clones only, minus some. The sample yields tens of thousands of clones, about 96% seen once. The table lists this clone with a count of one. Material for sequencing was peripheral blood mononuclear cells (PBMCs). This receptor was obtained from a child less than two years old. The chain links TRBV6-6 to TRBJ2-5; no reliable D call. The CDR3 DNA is TGTGCCAGCAGTTACTCGAAGGCACAAGAGACCCAGTACTTC. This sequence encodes CASSYSKAQETQYF.